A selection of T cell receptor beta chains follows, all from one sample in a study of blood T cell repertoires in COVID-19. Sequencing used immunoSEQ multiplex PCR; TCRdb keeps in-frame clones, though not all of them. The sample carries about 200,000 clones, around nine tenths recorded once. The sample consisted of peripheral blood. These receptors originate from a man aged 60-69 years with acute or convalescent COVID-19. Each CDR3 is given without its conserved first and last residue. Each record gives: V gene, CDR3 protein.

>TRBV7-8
ASSRQEVREAF
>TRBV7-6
ASSRYHPADSRQETQY
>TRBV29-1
SAAGDRSYEQY
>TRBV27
ASSPRGGRGATEAF
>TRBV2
ASTTMGQKGDEQF
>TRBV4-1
ASSPTEGRGATDTQY
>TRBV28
ATKRGSGGREAF
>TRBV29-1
SVGLGLASFEGYT
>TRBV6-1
ASSEGVGVTYEQY
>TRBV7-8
ASSLAPSGDSIYEQY
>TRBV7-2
ASSLVPPGQGSGNTIY
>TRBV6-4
ASRETGGLLRSGTDTQY
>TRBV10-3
AISESISGQGKWAVYGYT
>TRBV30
AYRRGTEAF
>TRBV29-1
SVEGPGQGAKIGELF
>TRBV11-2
ASSPRPHSTDRYQETQY
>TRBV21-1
ASSNHELQDRVNTEAF
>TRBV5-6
ASSSLSGGVNYGYT
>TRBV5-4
ASTIASGGAVNTQY
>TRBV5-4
ASSSLAGGRETQY